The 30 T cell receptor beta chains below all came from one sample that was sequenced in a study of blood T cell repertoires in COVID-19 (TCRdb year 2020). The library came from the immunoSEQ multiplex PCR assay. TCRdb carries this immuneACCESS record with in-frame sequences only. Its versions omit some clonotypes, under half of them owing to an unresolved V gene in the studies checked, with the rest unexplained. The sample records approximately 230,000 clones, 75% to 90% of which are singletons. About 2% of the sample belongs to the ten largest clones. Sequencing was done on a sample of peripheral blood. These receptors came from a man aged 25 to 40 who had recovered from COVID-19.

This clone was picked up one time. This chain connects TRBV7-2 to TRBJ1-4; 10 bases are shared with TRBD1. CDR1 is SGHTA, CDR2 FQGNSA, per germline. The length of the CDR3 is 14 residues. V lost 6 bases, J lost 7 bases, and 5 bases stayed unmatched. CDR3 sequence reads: CASSPGQGGEKLFF. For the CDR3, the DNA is TGTGCCAGCAGTCCCGGACAGGGGGGTGAAAAACTGTTTTTT. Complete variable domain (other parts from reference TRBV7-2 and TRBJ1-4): GAGVSQSPSNKVTEKGKDVELRCDPISGHTALYWYRQSLGQGLEFLIYFQGNSAPDKSGLPSDRFSAERTGGSVSTLTIQRTQQEDSAVYLCASSPGQGGEKLFFGSGTQLSVL.

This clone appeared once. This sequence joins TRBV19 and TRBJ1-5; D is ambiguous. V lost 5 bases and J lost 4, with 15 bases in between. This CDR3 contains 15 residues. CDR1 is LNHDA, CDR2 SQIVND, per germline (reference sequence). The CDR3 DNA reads TGTGCCAGTAGTTTCGGGCGAGGGCCTAATCAGCCCCAGCATTTT. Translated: CASSFGRGPNQPQHF.

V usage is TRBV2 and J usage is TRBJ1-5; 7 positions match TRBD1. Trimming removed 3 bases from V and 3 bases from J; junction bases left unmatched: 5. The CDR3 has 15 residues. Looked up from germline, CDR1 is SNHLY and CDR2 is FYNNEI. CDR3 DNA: TGTGCCAGCAGTGAGGGCAGGGGGATCAATCAGCCCCAGCATTTT. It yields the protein CASSEGRGINQPQHF.

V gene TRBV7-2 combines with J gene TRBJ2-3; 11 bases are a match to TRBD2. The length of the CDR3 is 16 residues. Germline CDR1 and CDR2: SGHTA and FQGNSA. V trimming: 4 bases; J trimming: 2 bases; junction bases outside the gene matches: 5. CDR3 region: CASSSRLAGSTDTQYF. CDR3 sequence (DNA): TGTGCCAGCAGCTCCAGACTAGCGGGGTCCACAGATACGCAGTATTTT.

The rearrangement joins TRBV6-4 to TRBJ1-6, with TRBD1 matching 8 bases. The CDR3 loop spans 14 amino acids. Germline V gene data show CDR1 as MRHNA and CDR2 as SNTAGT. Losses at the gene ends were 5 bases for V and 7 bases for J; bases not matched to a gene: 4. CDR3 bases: TGTGCCAGCAGTCCCGACAGGGGCAATTCACCCCTCCACTTT. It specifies CASSPDRGNSPLHF.

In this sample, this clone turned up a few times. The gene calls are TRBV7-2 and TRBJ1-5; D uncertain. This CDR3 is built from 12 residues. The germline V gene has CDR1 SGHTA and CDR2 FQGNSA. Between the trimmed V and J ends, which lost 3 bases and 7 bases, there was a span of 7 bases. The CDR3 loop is CASSFVGQPQHF. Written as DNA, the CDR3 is TGTGCCAGCAGCTTTGTGGGCCAGCCCCAGCATTTT.

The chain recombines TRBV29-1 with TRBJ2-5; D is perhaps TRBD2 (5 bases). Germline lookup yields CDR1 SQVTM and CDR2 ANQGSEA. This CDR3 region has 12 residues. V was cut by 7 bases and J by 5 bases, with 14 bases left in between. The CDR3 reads CSASYIAETQYF. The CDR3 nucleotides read TGCAGCGCTTCCTACATAGCGGAGACCCAGTACTTC.

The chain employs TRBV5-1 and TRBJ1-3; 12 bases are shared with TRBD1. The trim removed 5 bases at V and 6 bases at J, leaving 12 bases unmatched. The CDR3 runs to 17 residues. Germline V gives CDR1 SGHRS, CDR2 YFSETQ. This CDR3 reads CASSSEPGTGGVNTIYF. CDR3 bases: TGCGCCAGCAGTTCTGAACCCGGGACAGGGGGCGTAAACACCATATATTTT.

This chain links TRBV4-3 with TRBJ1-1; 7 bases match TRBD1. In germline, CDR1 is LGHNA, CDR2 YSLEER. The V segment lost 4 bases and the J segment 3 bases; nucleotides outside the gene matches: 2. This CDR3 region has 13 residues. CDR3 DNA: TGCGCCAGCAGCCTGACAGGGTACACTGAAGCTTTCTTT. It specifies CASSLTGYTEAFF.

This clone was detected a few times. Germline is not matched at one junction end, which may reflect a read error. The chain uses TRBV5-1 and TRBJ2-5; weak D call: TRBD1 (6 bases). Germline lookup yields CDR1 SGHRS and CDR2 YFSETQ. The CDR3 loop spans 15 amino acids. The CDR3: CASSLVQGPQATQYF. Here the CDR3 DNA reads TGCGCCAGCAGCTTGGTACAGGGTCCACAAGCGACCCAGTACTTC.

The CDR3 nucleotides read TGTGCCAGCGGCGCGGGACTAGCAAATACGCAGTATTTT. Its protein is CASGAGLANTQYF. V is TRBV12-3 or TRBV12-4 and J is TRBJ2-3; 9 bases align to TRBD2. This CDR3 has 13 residues. The trim removed 8 bases at V and 7 bases at J, leaving 7 bases unmatched.

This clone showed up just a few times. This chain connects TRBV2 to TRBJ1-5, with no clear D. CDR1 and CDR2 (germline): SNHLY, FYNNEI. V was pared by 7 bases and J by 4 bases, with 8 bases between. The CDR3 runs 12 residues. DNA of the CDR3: TGTGCCAGCACGGAGGGAAATCAGCCCCAGCATTTT. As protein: CASTEGNQPQHF. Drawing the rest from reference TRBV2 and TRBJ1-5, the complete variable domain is EPEVTQTPSHQVTQMGQEVILRCVPISNHLYFYWYRQILGQKVEFLVSFYNNEISEKSEIFDDQFSVERPDGSNFTLKIRSTKLEDSAMYFCASTEGNQPQHFGDGTRLSIL.

DNA for the CDR3: TGCGCCAGCAGTGACCCTAGCGGGGGGCGGAATGAGCAGTTCTTC. This sequence encodes CASSDPSGGRNEQFF. The chain recombines TRBV10-1 with TRBJ2-1; 11 positions agree with TRBD2. V shed 3 bases and J 7 bases; nucleotides not matched to a gene: 5. CDR1 and CDR2 from the germline V gene are WNHNN and SYGVQD (reference sequence). The CDR3 has 15 residues.

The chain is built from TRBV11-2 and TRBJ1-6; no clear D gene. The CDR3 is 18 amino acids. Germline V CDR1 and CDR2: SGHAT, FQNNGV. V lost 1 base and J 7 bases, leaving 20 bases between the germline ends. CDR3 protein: CASSLVTVGWVKNSPLHF. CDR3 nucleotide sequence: TGTGCCAGCAGCTTAGTAACAGTTGGTTGGGTAAAAAATTCACCCCTCCACTTT.

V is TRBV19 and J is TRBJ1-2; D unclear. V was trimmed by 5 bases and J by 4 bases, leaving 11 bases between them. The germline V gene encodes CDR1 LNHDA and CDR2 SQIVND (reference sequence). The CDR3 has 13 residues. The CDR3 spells CASSAGRSYGYTF. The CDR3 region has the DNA TGTGCCAGTAGTGCCGGGAGGTCCTATGGCTACACCTTC.

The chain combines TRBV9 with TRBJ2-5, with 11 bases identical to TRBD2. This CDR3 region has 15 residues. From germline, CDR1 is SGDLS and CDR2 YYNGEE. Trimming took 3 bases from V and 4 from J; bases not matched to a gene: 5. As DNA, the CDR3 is TGTGCCAGCAGCGGTAGCGGGGGGGCCGGAGAGACCCAGTACTTC. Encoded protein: CASSGSGGAGETQYF.

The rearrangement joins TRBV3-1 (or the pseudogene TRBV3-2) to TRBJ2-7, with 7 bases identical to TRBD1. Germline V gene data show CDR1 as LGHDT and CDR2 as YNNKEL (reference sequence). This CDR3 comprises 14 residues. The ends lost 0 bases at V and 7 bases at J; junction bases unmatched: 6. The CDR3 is CASSQDRGPWEQYF. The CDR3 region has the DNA TGTGCCAGCAGCCAAGATAGGGGGCCATGGGAGCAGTACTTC.

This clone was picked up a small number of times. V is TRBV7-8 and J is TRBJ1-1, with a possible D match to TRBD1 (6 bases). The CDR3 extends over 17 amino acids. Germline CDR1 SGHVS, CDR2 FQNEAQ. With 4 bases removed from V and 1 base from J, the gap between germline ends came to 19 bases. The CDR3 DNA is TGTGCCAGCAGCTCACTCGTAGGACAGCCACAGAACACTGAAGCTTTCTTT. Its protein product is CASSSLVGQPQNTEAFF.

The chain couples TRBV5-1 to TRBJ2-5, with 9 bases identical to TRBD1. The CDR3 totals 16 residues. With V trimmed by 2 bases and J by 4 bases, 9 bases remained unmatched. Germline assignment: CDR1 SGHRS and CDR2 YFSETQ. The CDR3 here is CASSFARTGGGETQYF. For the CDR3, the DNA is TGCGCCAGCAGCTTCGCAAGAACAGGGGGCGGAGAGACCCAGTACTTC.

CDR3 in amino acids: CAIRPSRLDSTDTQYF. CDR3 in DNA: TGTGCCATCAGACCTTCCCGACTAGACTCCACAGATACGCAGTATTTT. J is TRBJ2-3 and V is TRBV10-3; a weak D match, TRBD2 (6 bases). V was trimmed by 6 bases and J by 2 bases, leaving 18 bases between them. The CDR3 is 16 residues long. The germline CDR1 and CDR2 sequences are ENHRY and SYGVKD.

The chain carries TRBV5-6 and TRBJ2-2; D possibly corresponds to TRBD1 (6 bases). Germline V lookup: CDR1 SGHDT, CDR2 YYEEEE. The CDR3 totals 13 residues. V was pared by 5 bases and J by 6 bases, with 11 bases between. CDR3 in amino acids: CASRTGFAGELFF. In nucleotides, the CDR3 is TGTGCCAGCAGAACAGGGTTCGCCGGGGAGCTGTTTTTT.

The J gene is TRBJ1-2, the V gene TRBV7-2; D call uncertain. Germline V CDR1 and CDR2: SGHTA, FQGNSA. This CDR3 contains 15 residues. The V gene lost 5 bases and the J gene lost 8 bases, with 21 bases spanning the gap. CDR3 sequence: CASSLTPPGGEGYTF. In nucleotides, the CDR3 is TGTGCCAGCAGCCTAACCCCCCCGGGTGGGGAGGGCTACACCTTC.

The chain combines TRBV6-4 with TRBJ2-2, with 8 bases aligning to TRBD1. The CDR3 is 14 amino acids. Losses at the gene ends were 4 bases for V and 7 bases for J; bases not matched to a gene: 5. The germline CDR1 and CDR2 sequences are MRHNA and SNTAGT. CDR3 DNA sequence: TGTGCCAGCAGTGTCTCAGGGGGCGGCGGGGAGCTGTTTTTT. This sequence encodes CASSVSGGGGELFF.

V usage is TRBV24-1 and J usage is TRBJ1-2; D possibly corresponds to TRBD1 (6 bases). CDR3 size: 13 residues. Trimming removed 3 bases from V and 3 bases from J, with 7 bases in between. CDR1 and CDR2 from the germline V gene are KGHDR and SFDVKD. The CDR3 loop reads CATSDRTDYGYTF. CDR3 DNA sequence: TGTGCCACCAGTGATAGGACAGACTATGGCTACACCTTC.

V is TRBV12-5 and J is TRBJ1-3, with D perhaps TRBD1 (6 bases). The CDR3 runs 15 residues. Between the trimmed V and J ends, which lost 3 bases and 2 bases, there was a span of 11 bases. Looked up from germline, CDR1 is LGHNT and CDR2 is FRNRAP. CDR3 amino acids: CASGFFHRAGNTIYF. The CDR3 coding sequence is TGTGCTAGTGGTTTTTTTCACAGGGCTGGAAACACCATATATTTT.

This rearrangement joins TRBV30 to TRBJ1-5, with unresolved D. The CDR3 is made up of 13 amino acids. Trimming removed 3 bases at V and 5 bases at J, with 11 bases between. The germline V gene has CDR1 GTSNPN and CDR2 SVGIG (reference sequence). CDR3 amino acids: CAWSLGRDQPQHF. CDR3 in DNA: TGTGCCTGGAGCCTGGGGAGGGATCAGCCCCAGCATTTT.

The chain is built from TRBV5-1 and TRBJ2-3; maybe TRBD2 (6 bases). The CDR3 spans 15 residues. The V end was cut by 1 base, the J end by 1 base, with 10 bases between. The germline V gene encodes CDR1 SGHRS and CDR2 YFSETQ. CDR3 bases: TGCGCCAGCAGCTTGATGGAGGGAGGCACAGATACGCAGTATTTT. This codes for CASSLMEGGTDTQYF.

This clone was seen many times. CDR3 sequence reads: CSVGDRGYEQYF. The CDR3 nucleotides read TGCAGCGTTGGAGACAGGGGGTACGAGCAGTACTTC. V is TRBV29-1 and J is TRBJ2-7, with TRBD1 matching 9 bases. The CDR3 sequence is 12 residues long. The V and J ends lost 4 bases and 4 bases, in that order; junction bases with no gene match: 2. Germline CDR1 and CDR2: SQVTM and ANQGSEA.

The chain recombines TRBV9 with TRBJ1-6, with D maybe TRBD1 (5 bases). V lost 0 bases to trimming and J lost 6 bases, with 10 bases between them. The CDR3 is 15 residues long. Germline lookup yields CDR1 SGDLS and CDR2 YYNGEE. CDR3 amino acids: CASSVGGRPNSPLHF. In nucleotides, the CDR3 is TGTGCCAGCAGCGTAGGGGGCAGACCTAATTCACCCCTCCACTTT.

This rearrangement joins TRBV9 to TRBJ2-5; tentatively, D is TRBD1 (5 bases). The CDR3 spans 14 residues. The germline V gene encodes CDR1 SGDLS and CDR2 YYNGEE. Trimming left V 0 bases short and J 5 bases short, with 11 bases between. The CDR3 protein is CASSVGGYRETQYF. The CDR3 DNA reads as TGTGCCAGCAGCGTAGGGGGCTACCGCGAGACCCAGTACTTC.